Listed below are T cell receptor beta chains from one sample, sequenced in a study of blood T cell repertoires in COVID-19. Measured with immunoSEQ multiplex PCR; TCRdb has only the in-frame clones, and not every one. In the table there are over 350,000 clones, approximately 90% of which are singletons. Input material: PBMCs or T cells enriched from blood (not recorded which). The receptors come from a woman aged 18 to 35 who had recovered from COVID-19. The CDR3 runs from the conserved cysteine through the conserved F or W. The D gene is left open where the match is weak. The size entry is marked missing in some rows and otherwise reads once, few, many or a size class.

clone_size d_call j_call v_call cdr3_aa cdr3_nt
- - TRBJ1-2 TRBV10-3 CAINSRTLANYGYTF TGTGCCATCAATTCCCGGACTTTAGCTAACTATGGCTACACCTTC
- TRBD1 TRBJ1-2 TRBV5-1 CASSPEGQIAYGYTF TGCGCCAGCAGCCCCGAGGGACAGATAGCCTATGGCTACACCTTC
- - TRBJ2-7 TRBV30 CAWSSGFYEQYF TGTGCCTGGAGTTCCGGGTTCTACGAGCAGTACTTC
- TRBD2 TRBJ2-5 TRBV10-3 CAIRGAGGLETQYF TGTGCCATCAGAGGAGCGGGGGGGCTGGAGACCCAGTACTTC
- TRBD2 TRBJ2-1 TRBV7-6 CASSPGGGSSYNEQFF TGTGCCAGCAGCCCCGGCGGGGGAAGCTCCTACAATGAGCAGTTCTTC
- - TRBJ1-1 TRBV20-1 CSPQPPEAFF TGCAGTCCACAACCTCCTGAAGCTTTCTTT
few TRBD1 TRBJ1-4 TRBV5-1 CASSTRDRVWSNEKLFF TGCGCCAGCAGCACCCGGGACAGGGTTTGGTCTAATGAAAAACTGTTTTTT
- - TRBJ1-4 TRBV30 CAWSTGLDEKLFF TGTGCCTGGAGTACAGGGTTAGACGAAAAACTGTTTTTT
- TRBD1 TRBJ2-7 TRBV27 CASGLSRGQGIQYF TGTGCCAGCGGTTTAAGTAGGGGACAGGGTATTCAGTACTTC
- - TRBJ1-2 TRBV19 CASRQNYGYTF TGTGCCAGTAGACAGAACTATGGCTACACCTTC
- TRBD2 TRBJ2-3 TRBV7-6 CASSPQRGAITDTQYF TGTGCCAGCAGCCCCCAGCGGGGGGCGATCACAGATACGCAGTATTTT
- - TRBJ2-3 TRBV4-1 CASSPPLADTQYF TGCGCCAGCAGCCCTCCCTTAGCGGATACGCAGTATTTT
- - TRBJ1-2 TRBV6-5 CASSYSYADMDYGYTF TGTGCCAGCAGTTACTCCTATGCGGACATGGACTATGGCTACACCTTC
- - TRBJ1-1 TRBV6-5 CASSYLGGNTEAFF TGTGCCAGCAGTTACCTCGGGGGGAACACTGAAGCTTTCTTT
- TRBD1 TRBJ2-5 TRBV7-9 CASSLSVGQGASETQYF TGTGCCAGCAGCTTATCGGTCGGACAGGGGGCTTCTGAGACCCAGTACTTC
- - TRBJ2-1 TRBV10-3 CAISESRWQGGRNEQFF TGTGCCATCAGTGAGTCACGATGGCAGGGGGGACGCAATGAGCAGTTCTTC
- TRBD1 TRBJ1-5 TRBV10-2 CASSTIDTGDITLNQPQHF TGCGCCAGCAGTACCATTGATACAGGGGACATTACCTTAAATCAGCCCCAGCATTTT
- - TRBJ1-6 TRBV3-1/TRBV3-2 CASSQDDNSPLHF TGTGCCAGCAGCCAAGACGATAATTCACCCCTCCACTTT
- TRBD1 TRBJ2-7 TRBV7-9 CASSLNSLGQEVDEQYF TGTGCCAGCAGCTTAAATAGCCTCGGACAGGAAGTGGACGAGCAGTACTTC
- - TRBJ1-4 TRBV6-5 CASKTGFPNEKLFF TGTGCCAGCAAGACAGGTTTCCCTAATGAAAAACTGTTTTTT
- - TRBJ1-5 TRBV12-3/TRBV12-4 CASRFNNQPQHF TGTGCCAGCAGATTCAACAATCAGCCCCAGCATTTT
- TRBD2 TRBJ2-1 TRBV12-3/TRBV12-4 CAGSPSGGNEQFF TGTGCCGGGAGCCCTAGCGGGGGCAATGAGCAGTTCTTC
once TRBD1 TRBJ2-1 TRBV9 CASSADLGQGADEQFF TGTGCCAGCAGCGCAGACCTGGGACAGGGGGCCGATGAGCAGTTCTTC
few - TRBJ1-1 TRBV30 CAWRRPRPPRNTEAFF TGTGCCTGGAGAAGGCCCAGGCCCCCGCGCAACACTGAAGCTTTCTTT
- TRBD1 TRBJ1-5 TRBV19 CASSILTGGSLQPQHF TGTGCCAGTAGTATACTTACAGGGGGTAGCCTTCAGCCCCAGCATTTT
- - TRBJ1-1 TRBV27 CASSPGTGENTEAFF TGTGCCAGCAGTCCTGGGACGGGGGAGAACACTGAAGCTTTCTTT
- TRBD1 TRBJ2-4 TRBV30 CAWSEGTGAKLAKNIQYF TGTGCCTGGAGCGAAGGGACAGGGGCTAAACTAGCCAAAAACATTCAGTACTTC
- - TRBJ2-7 TRBV28 CASSLSRHREYEQYF TGTGCCAGCAGTTTATCCCGCCACAGGGAATACGAGCAGTACTTC
- - TRBJ2-2 TRBV7-2 CASSLAGGTGELFF TGTGCCAGCAGCTTAGCAGGGGGCACCGGGGAGCTGTTTTTT
- TRBD1 TRBJ1-5 TRBV29-1 CSVIRGQNQPQHF TGCAGCGTTATCAGGGGGCAAAATCAGCCCCAGCATTTT
- - TRBJ1-2 TRBV12-3/TRBV12-4 CASSLFQAHGYTF TGTGCCAGCAGTTTATTTCAAGCCCATGGCTACACCTTC
- - TRBJ2-1 TRBV10-1 CASSESAGLPYNEQFF TGCGCCAGCAGTGAATCGGCAGGGCTACCCTACAATGAGCAGTTCTTC
- TRBD1 TRBJ1-2 TRBV11-2 CASSAGQGDYGYTF TGTGCCAGCAGCGCGGGACAGGGCGACTATGGCTACACCTTC
- TRBD1 TRBJ1-6 TRBV13 CASSPGQDFTLHF TGTGCCAGCAGCCCCGGACAGGACTTCACCCTCCACTTT
- TRBD2 TRBJ2-3 TRBV4-3 CASSVSTGTSGAAGVDTQYF TGCGCCAGCAGCGTTAGTACCGGGACTAGCGGGGCGGCTGGTGTAGATACGCAGTATTTT
- TRBD2 TRBJ2-5 TRBV5-1 CASSPSGGGETQYF TGCGCCAGCAGCCCAAGCGGGGGGGGAGAGACCCAGTACTTC
- TRBD1 TRBJ1-2 TRBV4-1 CASSQEGGHYGYTF TGCGCCAGCAGCCAAGAAGGGGGCCACTATGGCTACACCTTC
- - TRBJ1-2 TRBV10-3 CAITEYQTNYGYTF TGTGCCATCACAGAATATCAGACTAACTATGGCTACACCTTC
- TRBD1 TRBJ2-1 TRBV13 CASSLGLGQGSYNEQFF TGTGCCAGCAGCTTAGGCCTGGGACAGGGCTCCTACAATGAGCAGTTCTTC
few TRBD1 TRBJ1-1 TRBV13 CASSPRGETGVTEAFF TGTGCCAGCAGCCCCCGGGGCGAGACAGGGGTCACTGAAGCTTTCTTT
- TRBD1 TRBJ2-3 TRBV30 CAWSTGDRDTDTQYF TGTGCCTGGAGTACGGGGGACAGGGACACAGATACGCAGTATTTT
- - TRBJ2-1 TRBV2 CASRSRGAYNEQFF TGTGCCAGCAGGTCCCGGGGAGCCTACAATGAGCAGTTCTTC
- TRBD1 TRBJ1-1 TRBV6-4 CASSPGGLSTEAFF TGTGCCAGCAGTCCAGGGGGTTTGAGCACTGAAGCTTTCTTT
- - TRBJ1-2 TRBV21-1 CASSPRFSRLRGYTF TGTGCCAGCTCCCCCAGGTTCTCCCGCTTACGGGGCTACACCTTC
once - TRBJ1-2 TRBV18 CASSPIDSRVLYGYTF TGTGCCAGCTCACCAATCGATTCCAGGGTCCTCTATGGCTACACCTTC
- - TRBJ1-2 TRBV28 CASSPSGTSNYGYTF TGTGCCAGCAGTCCCTCCGGGACAAGCAACTATGGCTACACCTTC
- TRBD1 TRBJ1-4 TRBV5-8 CASSIQGGSGKLFF TGTGCCAGCAGCATACAGGGGGGATCGGGAAAACTGTTTTTT
- - TRBJ1-2 TRBV5-4 CASSLGEGGDGYTF TGTGCCAGCAGCTTGGGAGAGGGAGGGGACGGCTACACCTTC